This entry lists 3 T cell receptor beta chains sequenced from one sample in a study of blood T cells in healthy people across ages. The authors ran a second PCR of about 6 to 11 cycles using a sample-barcoded 5' primer and a J-beta primer mix. TCRdb recomputed calls from the 5' RACE reads with MiXCR, one row per CDR3 protein. The data hold around 670,000 distinct CDR3 sequences, with about 28% observed a single time. The sample was blood. Source of these receptors: a woman of 80 years or more in good health.

This chain links TRBV20-1 with TRBJ2-3; D is unresolved. Looked up from germline, CDR1 is DFQATT and CDR2 is SNEGSKA (reference sequence). The CDR3 sequence is 12 residues long. Trimming left V 3 bases short and J 2 bases short, with 6 bases between. This CDR3 is CSASPPTDTQYF. The CDR3 DNA is TGCAGTGCTAGCCCCCCCACAGATACGCAGTATTTT.

The chain combines TRBV7-9 with TRBJ2-3; TRBD2 is a possible D gene (5 bases). CDR3 length: 13 amino acids. Per the germline V gene, CDR1 is SEHNR and CDR2 is FQNEAQ (reference sequence). Trimming shortened V by 8 bases and J by 6 bases, and 15 bases separated the two germline ends. The CDR3 DNA is TGTGCCAGCGGGCTTGGAGGATCGGATACGCAGTATTTT. Its translation is CASGLGGSDTQYF.

This clonotype has at least ten counts. The rearrangement joins TRBV2 to TRBJ2-7; TRBD1 matches at 9 bases. The CDR3 consists of 13 residues. CDR1 and CDR2 from the germline V gene are SNHLY and FYNNEI. V was clipped by 6 bases and J by 0 bases; unmatched bases: 0. The CDR3 reads CASRDRGSYEQYF. In DNA, the CDR3 is TGTGCCAGCAGGGACAGGGGCTCCTACGAGCAGTACTTC. Drawing the rest from reference TRBV2 and TRBJ2-7, the complete variable domain is EPEVTQTPSHQVTQMGQEVILRCVPISNHLYFYWYRQILGQKVEFLVSFYNNEISEKSEIFDDQFSVERPDGSNFTLKIRSTKLEDSAMYFCASRDRGSYEQYFGPGTRLTVT.